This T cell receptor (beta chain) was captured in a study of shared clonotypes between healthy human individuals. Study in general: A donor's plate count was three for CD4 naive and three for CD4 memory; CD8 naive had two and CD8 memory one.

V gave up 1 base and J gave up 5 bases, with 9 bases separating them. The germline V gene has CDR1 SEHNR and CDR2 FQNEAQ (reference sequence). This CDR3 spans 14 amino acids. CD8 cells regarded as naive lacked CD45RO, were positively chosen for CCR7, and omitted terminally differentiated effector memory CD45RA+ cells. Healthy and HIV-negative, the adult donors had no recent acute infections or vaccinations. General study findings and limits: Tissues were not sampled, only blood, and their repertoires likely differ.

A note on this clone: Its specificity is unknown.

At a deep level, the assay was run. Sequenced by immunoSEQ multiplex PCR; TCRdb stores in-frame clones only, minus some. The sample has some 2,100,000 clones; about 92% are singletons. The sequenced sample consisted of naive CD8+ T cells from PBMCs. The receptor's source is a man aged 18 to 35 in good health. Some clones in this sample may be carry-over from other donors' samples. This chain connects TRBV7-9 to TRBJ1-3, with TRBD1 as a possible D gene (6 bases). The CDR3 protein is CASSLVQGRNTIYF. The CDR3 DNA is TGTGCCAGCAGCTTAGTCCAGGGGAGAAACACCATATATTTT.